This T cell receptor (beta chain) was retrieved from a study of T cell responses to AZD1222 COVID-19 vaccine. Regarding the study as a whole: Mapped onto spike, vaccine-associated CD4 TCRs spanned it and were dominant at 160-218 and 743-854. Seropositive at baseline were only a handful of AZD1222 recipients. Unmutated regions of variants are reportedly targeted by nearly half of spike-specific TCRs. With two AZD1222 doses given, Spike-specific TCR breadth and depth both rose.

Concerning this clone itself: Its antigen remains unidentified.

The CDR3 runs to 15 residues. V was clipped by 1 base and J by 4 bases, with 14 bases between them. Germline V gene sequence: CDR1 MNHNS, CDR2 SASEGT. Some clones are missing from TCRdb's copy, which holds only in-frame ones; the method was immunoSEQ multiplex PCR. The sample carries about 110,000 clones, around 84% recorded once. The source was peripheral blood, collected on day 0 of AZD1222 vaccination. This sequence originates from an adult in good health. This chain joins TRBV6-1 and TRBJ2-7; D possibly corresponds to TRBD1 (5 bases). This CDR3 is CASSEGGRVRYEQYF. CDR3 DNA: TGTGCCAGCAGTGAAGGTGGCAGGGTAAGGTACGAGCAGTACTTC.